One and the same sample provided the 28 T cell receptor beta chains below, sequenced in a study of beta chain features in type 1 diabetes. What was sequenced were expressed TCRB transcripts, since all of the isolated RNA had been reverse transcribed. Clones were read by immunoSEQ multiplex PCR, and TCRdb kept only the in-frame ones, dropping some. Of about 250,000 clones in the sample, over 12% were seen once. What was sequenced was naive CD4+ T cells from blood. The receptors stem from a woman in her forties in good health.

The chain joins TRBV18 to TRBJ2-4; D may be TRBD2 (5 bases). Trimming stripped 4 bases from V and 6 bases from J, with 19 bases between. The CDR3 extends over 16 amino acids. The germline V gene encodes CDR1 KGHSH and CDR2 LQKENI. This CDR3 reads CASSLALTSTRNIQYF. The CDR3 DNA reads as TGTGCCAGCTCACTGGCCCTAACTAGTACTAGAAACATTCAGTACTTC.

This rearrangement joins TRBV18 to TRBJ2-3; TRBD2 is a possible D gene (7 bases). The germline CDR1 and CDR2 sequences are KGHSH and LQKENI. This CDR3 has 16 amino acids. Deletions cut 1 base from V and 4 bases from J, with 15 bases between. DNA of the CDR3: TGTGCCAGCTCACCACTCACAGGGAGGGCCGCAGATACGCAGTATTTT. This codes for CASSPLTGRAADTQYF. The variable domain in full, with the rest retrieved from reference TRBV18 and TRBJ2-3, is NAGVMQNPRHLVRRRGQEARLRCSPMKGHSHVYWYRQLPEEGLKFMVYLQKENIIDESGMPKERFSAEFPKEGPSILRIQQVVRGDSAAYFCASSPLTGRAADTQYFGPGTRLTVL.

The genes are TRBV9 and TRBJ2-1; 13 bases map to TRBD2. Trimming at V came to 1 base and at J to 7 bases, leaving 5 bases not matched to a gene. This CDR3 has 16 residues. CDR1 is SGDLS, CDR2 YYNGEE, per germline. In DNA, the CDR3 is TGTGCCAGCAGCGTATCGACTAGCGGGGGGACGAATGAGCAGTTCTTC. Protein: CASSVSTSGGTNEQFF.

This clone was counted between two and nine times. CDR3 region: CASSFTGGRLEQYF. CDR3 sequence (DNA): TGCGCCAGCAGCTTTACCGGGGGTAGGCTCGAGCAGTACTTC. This chain uses TRBV5-1 with TRBJ2-5, with D possibly TRBD2 on 6 matching bases. The J call may be faulty, since TRBJ2-7 better matches the DNA end. Germline lookup yields CDR1 SGHRS and CDR2 YFSETQ. CDR3 size: 14 residues.

V and J are TRBV28 and TRBJ1-5; weak D call: TRBD1 (6 bases). V lost 5 bases and J 6 bases, leaving 17 bases between the germline ends. Germline assignment: CDR1 MDHEN and CDR2 SYDVKM. This CDR3 is 15 amino acids long. The CDR3, as DNA: TGTGCCAGCAGTCCCGGGGGGACATTGACTCAGCCCCAGCATTTT. Translation gives CASSPGGTLTQPQHF.

This clone was counted a few times. The chain carries TRBV7-9 and TRBJ1-1, with no clear D. The CDR3 has 12 residues. CDR1 SEHNR and CDR2 FQNEAQ come from the germline V gene (reference sequence). Between the trimmed V and J ends, which lost 2 bases and 8 bases, there was a span of 9 bases. The CDR3 bases are TGTGCCAGCAGCTTAATCGTAATAGAAGCTTTCTTT. Translation: CASSLIVIEAFF.

The CDR3: CASSHDFSGANVLTF. The CDR3 DNA reads TGTGCCAGTAGCCACGACTTCTCCGGGGCCAACGTCCTGACTTTC. This chain uses TRBV19 with TRBJ2-6, with D unresolved. With 6 bases removed from V and 4 bases from J, the gap between germline ends came to 13 bases. The CDR3 loop spans 15 amino acids. CDR1 and CDR2 (germline): LNHDA, SQIVND (reference sequence). The variable domain in full, completed from reference TRBV19 and TRBJ2-6, reads DGGITQSPKYLFRKEGQNVTLSCEQNLNHDAMYWYRQDPGQGLRLIYYSQIVNDFQKGDIAEGYSVSREKKESFPLTVTSAQKNPTAFYLCASSHDFSGANVLTFGAGSRLTVL.

This chain links TRBV7-9 with TRBJ1-4, with a tentative D call TRBD1 (6 bases). The CDR3 is 14 amino acids. The germline V gene encodes CDR1 SEHNR and CDR2 FQNEAQ (reference sequence). V lost 8 bases to trimming and J lost 8 bases, with 18 bases between them. The DNA of the CDR3 is TGTGCCAGCCGTTTAGCAGGGGCAATGGAAAAACTGTTTTTT. Its protein product is CASRLAGAMEKLFF. The whole variable domain, remainder taken from reference TRBV7-9 and TRBJ1-4, is DTGVSQNPRHKITKRGQNVTFRCDPISEHNRLYWYRQTLGQGPEFLTYFQNEAQLEKSRLLSDRFSAERPKGSFSTLEIQRTEQGDSAMYLCASRLAGAMEKLFFGSGTQLSVL.

Concerning this clone: Other DNA sequences from this sample encode an identical CDR3 as well. The V call is TRBV16, the J call TRBJ1-6; a possible D gene is TRBD1 (5 bases). Trimming left V 5 bases short and J 10 bases short, with 18 bases between. Germline V gives CDR1 KGHSY, CDR2 FQNENV. There are 15 residues in the CDR3. In DNA, the CDR3 is TGTGCCAGCAGCAACACAGACGGGACTGAATCACCCCTCCACTTT. The encoded protein is CASSNTDGTESPLHF.

The chain employs TRBV25-1 and TRBJ2-7; 10 bases line up with TRBD1. Looked up from germline, CDR1 is MGHDK and CDR2 is SYGVNS. This CDR3 has 14 amino acids. Trimming cost V 6 bases and J 4 bases; bases outside gene matches: 6. CDR3 sequence: CASRPGQGTYEQYF. Written as DNA, the CDR3 is TGTGCCAGCAGACCGGGACAGGGGACATACGAGCAGTACTTC.

This clone was observed a handful of times. This rearrangement joins TRBV13 to TRBJ1-3; TRBD1 might be the D (5 bases). V was clipped by 4 bases and J by 1 base, with 14 bases between them. The germline V gene has CDR1 PRHDT and CDR2 FYEKMQ (reference sequence). The CDR3 runs 16 residues. As DNA, the CDR3 is TGTGCCAGCAGCTGGAGACAGACCTTTTCTGGAAACACCATATATTTT. Residues: CASSWRQTFSGNTIYF.

This clone was observed a handful of times. The V gene is TRBV29-1, the J gene TRBJ2-3; TRBD2 agrees at 11 bases. V shed 6 bases, J shed 3 bases, and the junction held 8 bases outside the gene matches. The CDR3 runs 15 residues. Germline CDR1 reads SQVTM; CDR2 reads ANQGSEA. The CDR3 region is CSVQRTSGPTDTQYF. The CDR3 DNA is TGCAGCGTCCAGCGGACTAGCGGGCCGACAGATACGCAGTATTTT.

The rearrangement joins TRBV28 to TRBJ2-7, with D hard to call. The CDR3 is 12 residues long. V lost 5 bases and J 9 bases, leaving 14 bases between the germline ends. Per the germline V gene, CDR1 is MDHEN and CDR2 is SYDVKM. CDR3 coding DNA: TGTGCCAGCAGTCCCGACTCTTTGCGGCAGTACTTC. This sequence encodes CASSPDSLRQYF.

The chain is built from TRBV19 and TRBJ2-5; TRBD2 might be the D (6 bases). The length of the CDR3 is 15 residues. Trimming pared 6 bases from V and 0 bases from J, leaving 14 bases between. In germline, CDR1 is LNHDA, CDR2 SQIVND (reference sequence). The CDR3 bases are TGTGCCAGTAGCTGGGGAGGTCAGTACCAAGAGACCCAGTACTTC. This gives the protein CASSWGGQYQETQYF.

The chain uses TRBV6-6 and TRBJ2-7; 7 bases are a match to TRBD1. The CDR3 totals 13 residues. With 7 bases clipped from V and 1 base from J, the junction kept 4 bases outside the gene matches. From germline, CDR1 is MNHNY and CDR2 SVGAGI (reference sequence). CDR3 DNA sequence: TGTGCCAGCACAGGGACAGCTTCCTACGAGCAGTACTTC. This translates into CASTGTASYEQYF.

This chain joins TRBV11-2 and TRBJ2-7; no definite D call. V was shortened by 3 bases and J by 4 bases, with 7 bases between the two germline ends. CDR1 and CDR2 (germline): SGHAT, FQNNGV. The CDR3 loop spans 12 amino acids. The CDR3 region is CASSFTSYEQYF. CDR3 DNA: TGTGCCAGCAGCTTTACGAGTTACGAGCAGTACTTC.

The sample holds a few counts of this clone. The rearrangement joins TRBV25-1 to TRBJ2-2; 9 nucleotides agree with TRBD2. CDR3 size: 16 residues. The junction had 6 bases not matched to a gene; V was cut back by 6 bases and J by 1 base. CDR1 and CDR2 from the germline V gene are MGHDK and SYGVNS. In DNA, the CDR3 is TGTGCCAGCAGAGATAGCGGGGGAAGGAACACCGGGGAGCTGTTTTTT. Protein sequence: CASRDSGGRNTGELFF.

The V call is TRBV21-1, the J call TRBJ2-7; TRBD1 reflects the table's D call only, with no check against the DNA. TRBV21-1 constitutes a pseudogene. The CDR3 loop spans 16 amino acids. CDR3 in amino acids: CASSKGEGDRGHEQYF. The CDR3 DNA sequence: TGTGCCAGCAGCAAAGGTGAAGGGGACAGGGGGCACGAGCAGTACTTC.

The chain uses TRBV7-2 and TRBJ1-1; D remains unclear. V lost 4 bases, J lost 1 base, and 7 bases lay in between. Germline V lookup: CDR1 SGHTA, CDR2 FQGNSA. CDR3 length: 13 residues. The CDR3 DNA reads TGTGCCAGCAGCTCACGAGGGAACACTGAAGCTTTCTTT. This gives the protein CASSSRGNTEAFF.

Here the CDR3 DNA reads TGTGCCAGCAGCGTAAACAGGGGGCCGAAAGAGACCCAGTACTTC. Translating it yields CASSVNRGPKETQYF. The chain recombines TRBV9 with TRBJ2-5; 9 bases are shared with TRBD1. Looked up from germline, CDR1 is SGDLS and CDR2 is YYNGEE. The CDR3 is 15 residues long. Trimming at V came to 1 base and at J to 3 bases, leaving 4 bases not matched to a gene.

The chain has TRBV10-3 and TRBJ2-3; D might be TRBD2 (5 bases). The CDR3 loop spans 15 amino acids. The germline V gene encodes CDR1 ENHRY and CDR2 SYGVKD. V dropped 2 bases and J dropped 5 bases, with 14 bases sitting between them. The CDR3 DNA reads as TGTGCCATCAGTGAGCCCCGGCCGCGGGTAGATACGCAGTATTTT. Translated, it gives CAISEPRPRVDTQYF.

This clone came up a few times. This rearrangement joins TRBV29-1 to TRBJ2-7, with 10 bases matching TRBD1. Germline lookup yields CDR1 SQVTM and CDR2 ANQGSEA. V lost 3 bases to trimming and J lost 4 bases; unmatched junction nucleotides: 0. The CDR3 totals 12 residues. CDR3 sequence: CSVEGQGYEQYF. For the CDR3, the DNA is TGCAGCGTTGAGGGACAGGGGTACGAGCAGTACTTC.

A few counts support this clone. This chain connects TRBV2 to TRBJ1-1; D uncertain. Germline V gene sequence: CDR1 SNHLY, CDR2 FYNNEI. V was cut by 2 bases and J by 7 bases, with 5 bases left in between. The CDR3 contains 11 residues. The DNA of the CDR3 is TGTGCCAGCAGTGAAATCGGTGAAGCTTTCTTT. Its translation: CASSEIGEAFF.

In its sample, this clone was seen once. The CDR3 reads CASSQDRTSGGGEQYF. CDR3 in DNA: TGTGCCAGCAGCCAAGACCGGACTAGCGGGGGGGGCGAGCAGTACTTC. The V gene is TRBV4-2, the J gene TRBJ2-7, with TRBD2 identical over 15 bases. V trimming: 0 bases; J trimming: 6 bases; junction bases outside the gene matches: 3. CDR3 length equals 16 residues. Germline V gene lookup returns CDR1 LGHNA and CDR2 YNFKEQ.

This chain uses TRBV2 with TRBJ1-4; the D is unclear. Germline CDR1 and CDR2: SNHLY and FYNNEI. The V gene lost 8 bases and the J gene lost 5 bases, with 12 bases spanning the gap. This CDR3 is built from 13 residues. The CDR3 DNA reads as TGTGCCAGCCAAAGTACAGAGAATGAAAAACTGTTTTTT. It codes for CASQSTENEKLFF.

This chain links TRBV4-3 with TRBJ1-2; 9 bases match TRBD1. Germline CDR1 is LGHNA and CDR2 is YSLEER. V was clipped by 1 base and J by 4 bases; unmatched bases: 7. The CDR3 is 16 amino acids. The CDR3 DNA sequence: TGCGCCAGCAGCCAAGTACCACAGGGGGCGGTCTATGGCTACACCTTC. Translation: CASSQVPQGAVYGYTF.

The gene calls are TRBV29-1 and TRBJ1-1; 9 nucleotides line up with TRBD1. This CDR3 has 12 amino acids. The ends lost 6 bases at V and 5 bases at J; junction bases unmatched: 4. The germline CDR1 and CDR2 sequences are SQVTM and ANQGSEA. The CDR3 sequence: CSVDRGSTEAFF. The CDR3 DNA is TGCAGCGTCGACAGGGGGTCGACTGAAGCTTTCTTT.

This clone was detected only a few times. The chain employs TRBV12-5 and TRBJ2-1; D gene uncertain. Between the trimmed V and J ends, which lost 5 bases and 2 bases, there was a span of 13 bases. This CDR3 region has 15 residues. Germline V CDR1 and CDR2: LGHNT, FRNRAP. The CDR3 is CASGAARVPYNEQFF. In nucleotides, the CDR3 is TGTGCTAGTGGTGCCGCCCGCGTTCCCTACAATGAGCAGTTCTTC.